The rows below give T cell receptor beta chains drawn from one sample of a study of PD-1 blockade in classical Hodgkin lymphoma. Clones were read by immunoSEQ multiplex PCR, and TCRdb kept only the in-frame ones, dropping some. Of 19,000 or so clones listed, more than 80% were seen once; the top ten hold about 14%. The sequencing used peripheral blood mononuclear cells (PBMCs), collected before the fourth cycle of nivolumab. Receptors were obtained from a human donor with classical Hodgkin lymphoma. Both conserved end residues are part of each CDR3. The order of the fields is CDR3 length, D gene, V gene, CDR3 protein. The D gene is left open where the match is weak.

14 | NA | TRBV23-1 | CASSRGVGDTEAFF
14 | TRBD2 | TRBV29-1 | CSVVSSGRHNEQFF
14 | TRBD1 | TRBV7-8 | CASSFGTGPYEQYF
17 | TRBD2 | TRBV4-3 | CASSQEPLAGAIDTQYF
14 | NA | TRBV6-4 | CASSEGAAAGGYTF
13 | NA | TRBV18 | CASSPSGTYEQYF
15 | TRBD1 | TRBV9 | CASSLGQGPYNEQFF
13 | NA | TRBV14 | CASSQVRVAEAFF
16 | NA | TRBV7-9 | CASSEGQYRGDNEQFF
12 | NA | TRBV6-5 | CASSYGGYGYTF
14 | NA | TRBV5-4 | CASSRTEYQETQYF
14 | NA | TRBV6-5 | CASSPVYLNYGYTF
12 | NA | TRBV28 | CASSGGVGEAFF
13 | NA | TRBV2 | CASSDRGFTEAFF
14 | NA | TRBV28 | CASISPQPSYEQYF
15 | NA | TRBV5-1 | CASSLVGAGTDTQYF
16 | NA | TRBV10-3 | CAISGAELFSGNTIYF
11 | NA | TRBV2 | CASSYRETQYF
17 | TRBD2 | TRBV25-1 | CASSDTSGGWYADTQYF
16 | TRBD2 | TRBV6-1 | CASSARLAGVQDTQYF
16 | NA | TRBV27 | CASSPGTHSSYNEQFF
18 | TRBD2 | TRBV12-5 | CASGPGLAGAVNTGELFF
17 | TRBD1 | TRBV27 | CASSLFTGTGGSSPLHF
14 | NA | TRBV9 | CASSVDSSYNEQFF
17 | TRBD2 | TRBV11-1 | CASSWRGLAGDGETQYF
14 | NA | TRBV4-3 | CASSQGSWNNEQFF
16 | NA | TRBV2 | CASKSGNPTVTYEQYF
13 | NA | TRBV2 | CASSEAGLTEAFF
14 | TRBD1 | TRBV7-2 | CASRPQTGHYGYTF
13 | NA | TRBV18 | CASSRGDRETQYF
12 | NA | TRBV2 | CASSPGHKPQHF
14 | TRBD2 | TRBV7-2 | CASNPGGGLYEQYF
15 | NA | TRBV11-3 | CASSLSWTDYNEQFF
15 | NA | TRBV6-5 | CASSYSLRQGYEQYF
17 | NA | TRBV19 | CASSMVGGGTFNQPQHF
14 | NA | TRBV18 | CASSPRGPDGIQYF
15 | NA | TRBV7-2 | CASSLGPEKNYGYTF
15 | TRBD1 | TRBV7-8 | CASSSTGDGNQPQHF
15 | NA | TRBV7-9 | CASSPIKGRVEKLFF
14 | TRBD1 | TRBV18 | CASSPPTGVTEAFF
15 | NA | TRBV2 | CASTRGTLAKNIQYF
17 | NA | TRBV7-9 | CASSLGTDYSGANVLTF